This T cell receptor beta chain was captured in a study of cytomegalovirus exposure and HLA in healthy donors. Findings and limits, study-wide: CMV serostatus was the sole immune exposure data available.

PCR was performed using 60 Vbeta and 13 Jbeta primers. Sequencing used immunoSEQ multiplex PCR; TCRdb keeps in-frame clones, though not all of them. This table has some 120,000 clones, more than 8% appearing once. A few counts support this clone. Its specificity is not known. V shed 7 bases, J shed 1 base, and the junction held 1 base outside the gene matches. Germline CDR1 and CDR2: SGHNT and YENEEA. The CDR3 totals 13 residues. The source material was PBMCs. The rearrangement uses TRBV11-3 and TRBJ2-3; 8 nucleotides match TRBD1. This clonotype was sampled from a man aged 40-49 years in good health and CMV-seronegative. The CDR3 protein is CASKTGGTDTQYF. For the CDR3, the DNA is TGTGCCAGCAAGACAGGGGGCACAGATACGCAGTATTTT.